This entry is about one TCR beta chain. As yet, its antigen is unknown. The data were taken from a study of a mutant IDH1 vaccine in newly diagnosed glioma. Overall study context: Eight vaccine doses were administered to patients at weeks 1, 3, 5, 7, 11, 15, 19 and 23. The study started vaccination 4-6 weeks after radiotherapy alone, or with temozolomide cycles. Study-wide points: Patients mounted vaccine-induced immune responses in approximately 94% of cases. Pseudoprogression seemingly bore no relation to changes in top peripheral T cell clonotypes.

As to time point: week 23, last vaccination. Topical imiquimod accompanied each vaccine dose, which consisted of 300 ug of mutant IDH1 20-mer peptide. Repertoires were generated with immunoSEQ multiplex PCR, while TCRdb's copy carries only in-frame clones and drops some. This table holds 50,000 to 70,000 clones, about 87% found once. This specimen consisted of PBMCs, obtained from a glioma patient whose treatment included an IDH1 peptide vaccine. The clonotype was recovered from a man aged 35-49 years with glioma.

Here the CDR3 reads CASSRQETQYF. Here the CDR3 DNA reads TGTGCCAGCTCACGTCAAGAGACCCAGTACTTC. The rearrangement links TRBV18 to TRBJ2-5, with no clear D. Trimming removed 4 bases from V and 2 bases from J, with 2 bases in between. From germline, CDR1 is KGHSH and CDR2 LQKENI. CDR3 length equals 11 residues.